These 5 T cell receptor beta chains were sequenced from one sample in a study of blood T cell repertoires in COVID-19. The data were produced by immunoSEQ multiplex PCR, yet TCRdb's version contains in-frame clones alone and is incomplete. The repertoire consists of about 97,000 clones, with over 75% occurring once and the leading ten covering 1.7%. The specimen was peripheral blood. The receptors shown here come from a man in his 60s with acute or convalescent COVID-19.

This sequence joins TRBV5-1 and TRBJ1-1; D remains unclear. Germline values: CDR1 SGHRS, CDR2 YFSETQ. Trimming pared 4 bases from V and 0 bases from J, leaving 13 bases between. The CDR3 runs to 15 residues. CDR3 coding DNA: TGCGCCAGCAGCCGGGAACAGCGGATGAACACTGAAGCTTTCTTT. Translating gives CASSREQRMNTEAFF.

CDR3 sequence reads: CASTQGLGNQPQHF. In DNA form, the CDR3 reads TGTGCCAGCACCCAGGGCTTGGGCAATCAGCCCCAGCATTTT. The chain links TRBV6-6 to TRBJ1-5; TRBD1 might be the D (5 bases). CDR1 and CDR2 (germline): MNHNY, SVGAGI (reference sequence). Trimming pared 7 bases from V and 2 bases from J, leaving 12 bases between. The CDR3 contains 14 residues.

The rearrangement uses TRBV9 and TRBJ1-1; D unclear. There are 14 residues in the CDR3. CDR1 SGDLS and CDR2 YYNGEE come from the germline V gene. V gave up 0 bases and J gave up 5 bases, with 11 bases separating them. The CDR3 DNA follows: TGTGCCAGCAGCGTAGGCCCCACGGGGACTGAAGCTTTCTTT. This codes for CASSVGPTGTEAFF.

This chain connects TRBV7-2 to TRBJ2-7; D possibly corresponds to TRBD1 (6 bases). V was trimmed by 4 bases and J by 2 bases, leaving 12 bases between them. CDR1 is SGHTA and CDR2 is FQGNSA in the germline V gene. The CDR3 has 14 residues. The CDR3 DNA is TGTGCCAGCAGCTCCGGTGGGGGCACCTACGAGCAGTACTTC. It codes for CASSSGGGTYEQYF.

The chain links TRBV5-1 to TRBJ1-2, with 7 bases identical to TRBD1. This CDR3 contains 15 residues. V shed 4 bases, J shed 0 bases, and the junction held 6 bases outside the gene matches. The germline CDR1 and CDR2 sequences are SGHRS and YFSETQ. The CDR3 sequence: CASSGAGTANYGYTF. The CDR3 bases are TGCGCCAGCAGCGGCGCCGGGACAGCTAACTATGGCTACACCTTC. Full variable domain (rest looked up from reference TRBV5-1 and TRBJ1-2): KAGVTQTPRYLIKTRGQQVTLSCSPISGHRSVSWYQQTPGQGLQFLFEYFSETQRNKGNFPGRFSGRQFSNSRSEMNVSTLELGDSALYLCASSGAGTANYGYTFGSGTRLTVV.